This T cell receptor (beta chain) came from a study of blood T cell repertoires in COVID-19. At the level of the study: Sites across the United States, Italy and Spain contributed samples from acute and convalescent COVID-19. PBMCs, B-cell-depleted T cells, or T cells were the source of the cDNA or gDNA that made up the material.

In germline, CDR1 is LGHNA, CDR2 YNFKEQ. The CDR3 contains 15 residues. The trim removed 1 base at V and 5 bases at J, leaving 3 bases unmatched. Sequencing was performed with immunoSEQ multiplex PCR; in TCRdb, only in-frame clones are kept and a portion is missing. The data contain around 160,000 clones, around 89% of them seen just once; the ten biggest clones take up over 10%. The sequencing sample was made of peripheral blood. The chain combines TRBV4-2 with TRBJ2-1, with 9 bases fitting TRBD2. This clonotype was sampled from a man between 18 and 29 years old with COVID-19, enrolled during active disease. The CDR3 is CASSQGTSENNEQFF. Written as DNA, the CDR3 is TGTGCCAGCAGCCAAGGGACTAGCGAGAACAATGAGCAGTTCTTC.